This passage covers 22 T cell receptor beta chains from one sample sequenced in a study of blood T cell repertoires in COVID-19. The method was immunoSEQ multiplex PCR; TCRdb's version includes in-frame clones alone and lacks a portion of them. The table shows about 80,000 clones, with 88% occurring only once. The source material was peripheral blood. The receptors come from a man in his sixties or seventies with acute or convalescent COVID-19.

The chain uses TRBV5-8 and TRBJ1-5; D gene ambiguous. This CDR3 spans 13 amino acids. Germline values: CDR1 SGHTS, CDR2 YDEGEE. V dropped 5 bases and J dropped 0 bases, with 6 bases sitting between them. The CDR3 here is CASRTYSNQPQHF. The CDR3 nucleotides read TGTGCCAGCAGGACTTATAGCAATCAGCCCCAGCATTTT.

J is TRBJ2-1 and V is TRBV4-1, with 8 bases that match TRBD2. CDR3 size: 16 residues. The junction had 10 bases not matched to a gene; V was cut back by 0 bases and J by 9 bases. The germline gives CDR1 MGHRA, CDR2 YSYEKL. The CDR3 protein is CASSQDPLTSGGEQFF. DNA for the CDR3: TGCGCCAGCAGCCAAGACCCACTTACTAGCGGCGGTGAGCAGTTCTTC.

The chain is built from TRBV6-5 and TRBJ2-1; D unresolved. V was shortened by 8 bases and J by 6 bases, with 14 bases between the two germline ends. The length of the CDR3 is 13 residues. Germline CDR1 reads MNHEY; CDR2 reads SVGAGI. CDR3 in DNA: TGTGCCAGCGACATTAACCGTGGCAATGAGCAGTTCTTC. Encoded protein: CASDINRGNEQFF.

The chain is built from TRBV28 and TRBJ2-7; 7 bases line up with TRBD1. Germline V CDR1 and CDR2: MDHEN, SYDVKM. This CDR3 comprises 13 residues. DNA of the CDR3: TGTGCTCTGATGGACAGGAGCTCCTACGAGCAGTACTTC. Residues: CALMDRSSYEQYF.

This chain links TRBV21-1 with TRBJ2-1; the tabulated D call, TRBD2, remains unverified against the DNA. TRBV21-1 is shown as a pseudogene. The CDR3 covers 21 residues. The CDR3 is CASGTSGGGDKERNSYNEQFF. The CDR3 DNA sequence: TGTGCCTCCGGGACTAGCGGGGGTGGTGATAAAGAAAGGAACTCCTACAATGAGCAGTTCTTC.

This clone has a single count. The V and J genes are TRBV2 and TRBJ2-1; TRBD2 is a possible D gene (6 bases). CDR1 and CDR2 from the germline V gene are SNHLY and FYNNEI. The ends were cut back, 4 bases at V and 4 bases at J, with 17 bases in the middle. The CDR3 runs to 16 residues. The CDR3 sequence: CASSGFAGLGYNEQFF. CDR3 nucleotide sequence: TGTGCCAGCAGTGGCTTCGCGGGGCTGGGATACAATGAGCAGTTCTTC.

The chain couples TRBV11-2 to TRBJ2-5; TRBD2 matches at 7 bases. CDR3 length: 15 residues. J was trimmed by 4 bases and V by 2 bases; bases with no gene match: 7. CDR1 is SGHAT and CDR2 is FQNNGV in the germline V gene. In DNA, the CDR3 is TGTGCCAGCAGCTTATATGGGGGGGATCGAGAGACCCAGTACTTC. Translated: CASSLYGGDRETQYF.

This clone has more than one count but fewer than ten. V gene TRBV19 combines with J gene TRBJ1-6; D might be TRBD1 (6 bases). The CDR3 loop spans 15 amino acids. Germline lookup yields CDR1 LNHDA and CDR2 SQIVND (reference sequence). The V gene lost 4 bases and the J gene lost 6 bases, with 13 bases spanning the gap. CDR3 DNA sequence: TGTGCCAGTAGTACTGGGACAAACGTTAATTCACCCCTCCACTTT. As protein: CASSTGTNVNSPLHF.

The sample holds one count of this clone. The chain recombines TRBV9 with TRBJ2-7; the match to TRBD1 covers 9 bases. This CDR3 is 15 amino acids long. The germline gives CDR1 SGDLS, CDR2 YYNGEE. Trimming at V came to 4 bases and at J to 3 bases, leaving 8 bases not matched to a gene. The CDR3 DNA reads TGTGCCAGCAGCCCAACCGGGACAGGGAGCTACGAGCAGTACTTC. This gives the protein CASSPTGTGSYEQYF. Full variable domain (missing parts from reference TRBV9 and TRBJ2-7): DSGVTQTPKHLITATGQRVTLRCSPRSGDLSVYWYQQSLDQGLQFLIQYYNGEERAKGNILERFSAQQFPDLHSELNLSSLELGDSALYFCASSPTGTGSYEQYFGPGTRLTVT.

The genes are TRBV3-1 (or the pseudogene TRBV3-2) and TRBJ1-2; no clear D gene. Trimming cost V 1 base and J 7 bases, with 7 bases left between them. Germline CDR1 and CDR2: LGHDT and YNNKEL (reference sequence). This CDR3 has 12 residues. CDR3 region: CASSQGVRGYTF. CDR3 nucleotides: TGTGCCAGCAGCCAAGGTGTCCGTGGCTACACCTTC.

This chain links TRBV5-1 with TRBJ2-2; 12 positions agree with TRBD2. CDR3 size: 16 residues. Germline V gene lookup returns CDR1 SGHRS and CDR2 YFSETQ. The V and J ends lost 3 bases and 8 bases, in that order; junction bases with no gene match: 8. The DNA of the CDR3 is TGCGCCAGCAGCTACGGACTAGCGGGGAAGTCGGGGGAGCTGTTTTTT. Residues: CASSYGLAGKSGELFF.

This chain joins TRBV7-2 and TRBJ1-1; 11 positions agree with TRBD1. CDR3 length: 18 amino acids. Looked up from germline, CDR1 is SGHTA and CDR2 is FQGNSA. V shed 4 bases and J 5 bases; nucleotides not matched to a gene: 15. This CDR3 reads CASSSGQGARVVGTEAFF. The CDR3 bases are TGTGCCAGCAGCTCTGGACAGGGGGCGCGAGTAGTAGGTACTGAAGCTTTCTTT.

The CDR3 nucleotides read TGTGCCAGTAGTATAGCTGGGACAGGGAGTCAGCCCCAGCATTTT. It codes for CASSIAGTGSQPQHF. V and J are TRBV19 and TRBJ1-5; 9 bases fit TRBD1. J lost 6 bases, V lost 1 base, and 4 bases had no gene match. Germline CDR1 and CDR2: LNHDA and SQIVND (reference sequence). This CDR3 spans 15 amino acids.

The gene calls are TRBV3-1 (or the pseudogene TRBV3-2) and TRBJ2-1, with D possibly TRBD1 on 5 matching bases. V gave up 4 bases and J gave up 6 bases, with 19 bases separating them. The CDR3 is 16 amino acids. CDR1 is LGHDT and CDR2 is YNNKEL in the germline V gene (reference sequence). CDR3 bases: TGTGCCAGCAGCCCCCTGACAGCTTCTGTTCTCAATGAGCAGTTCTTC. Translated: CASSPLTASVLNEQFF.

The rearrangement joins TRBV6-5 to TRBJ1-5; D remains unclear. Germline CDR1 reads MNHEY; CDR2 reads SVGAGI. This CDR3 has 15 amino acids. V was cut by 5 bases and J by 2 bases, with 13 bases left in between. DNA of the CDR3: TGTGCCAGCAGTCGAACTGGCGGGGGCAATCAGCCCCAGCATTTT. This translates into CASSRTGGGNQPQHF.

The chain links TRBV18 to TRBJ1-5, with D unclear. V was clipped by 0 bases and J by 4 bases, with 13 bases between them. Germline loops: CDR1 KGHSH, CDR2 LQKENI. The CDR3 is 16 residues long. CDR3 sequence reads: CASSPPSTTANQPQHF. The CDR3 region has the DNA TGTGCCAGCTCACCACCTTCGACAACCGCTAATCAGCCCCAGCATTTT.

J is TRBJ1-4 and V is TRBV30; a possible D gene is TRBD1 (6 bases). The V end lost 0 bases, the J end lost 7 bases, and 9 bases lay between the germline ends. Germline V gives CDR1 GTSNPN, CDR2 SVGIG (reference sequence). There are 13 residues in the CDR3. In nucleotides, the CDR3 is TGTGCCTGGAGTGTACAGGGAGCTGAAAAACTGTTTTTT. This codes for CAWSVQGAEKLFF.

Only one count was recorded for this clone. The rearrangement links TRBV5-5 to TRBJ2-1, with 8 positions matching TRBD1. V shed 4 bases and J 5 bases; nucleotides not matched to a gene: 5. The CDR3 runs 14 residues. Germline V lookup: CDR1 SGHKS, CDR2 YYEKEE (reference sequence). The CDR3 region is CASSRTGIHNEQFF. In DNA, the CDR3 is TGTGCCAGCAGCCGGACAGGGATTCACAATGAGCAGTTCTTC.

The chain joins TRBV5-6 to TRBJ2-2, with D perhaps TRBD2 (5 bases). Trimming took 3 bases from V and 2 from J, leaving 17 bases between them. CDR1 and CDR2 (germline): SGHDT, YYEEEE. This CDR3 has 17 residues. As DNA, the CDR3 is TGTGCCAGCAGCTGGAAGGAGGCCAGACCCAACACCGGGGAGCTGTTTTTT. Translated, it gives CASSWKEARPNTGELFF.

This clone was observed a single time. The chain joins TRBV5-1 to TRBJ2-1; 8 bases agree with TRBD1. V was pared by 5 bases and J by 2 bases, with 6 bases of the junction left unmatched. The CDR3 contains 15 residues. Germline V CDR1 and CDR2: SGHRS, YFSETQ. In DNA, the CDR3 is TGCGCCAGCAGTGAGACAGGGGAACCCTACAATGAGCAGTTCTTC. Its translation is CASSETGEPYNEQFF.

In nucleotides, the CDR3 is TGTGCCAGCAGCCAATACCCGCGGTTCCATGGCTACACCTTC. It specifies CASSQYPRFHGYTF. This sequence joins TRBV3-1 (or the pseudogene TRBV3-2) and TRBJ1-2; unclear D gene. V shed 2 bases and J shed 6 bases, with 13 bases lying between them. Germline values: CDR1 LGHDT, CDR2 YNNKEL (reference sequence). The CDR3 length is 14 residues.

This sequence joins TRBV6-2 or TRBV6-3 and TRBJ2-2; the match to TRBD2 covers 9 bases. The ends lost 0 bases at V and 3 bases at J; junction bases unmatched: 5. The CDR3 spans 17 residues. CDR1 is MNHEY, CDR2 SVGEGT, per germline. CDR3 loop: CASSYSRGGAHTGELFF. The CDR3 coding sequence is TGTGCCAGCAGTTACTCCCGCGGGGGGGCGCACACCGGGGAGCTGTTTTTT.